These T cell receptor beta chains were read from a single sample in a study of blood T cell repertoires in COVID-19. Libraries were prepared by immunoSEQ multiplex PCR; TCRdb keeps only in-frame clonotypes and omits some of them. The table shows about 310,000 clones, with almost 90% occurring only once. Input material: peripheral blood. The receptors were sampled from a woman aged 40 to 50 with COVID-19, enrolled during active disease. Each CDR3 is given without its conserved first and last residue. The order of the fields is V gene, J gene, CDR3 protein.

TRBV6-1,TRBJ2-5,ASSGAGFRETQY
TRBV9,TRBJ2-5,ASSETGGVWETQY
TRBV10-3,TRBJ2-1,AISEPDRDRSNEQF
TRBV2,TRBJ1-2,ASTLGQRYGYT
TRBV9,TRBJ1-3,ASSVSFQGSGNTIY
TRBV10-3,TRBJ1-4,AISESGGNEKLF
TRBV6-6,TRBJ1-2,ASSYLGQIFNYGYT
TRBV27,TRBJ2-1,ASSLLGGGANNEQF
TRBV27,TRBJ2-1,ASSLYDGGAEEQF
TRBV7-9,TRBJ1-2,ASSPNRQGLDGYT
TRBV6-1,TRBJ2-7,ASSEFGAQGLYEQY
TRBV5-1,TRBJ2-2,ASSLAGNTGELF
TRBV10-3,TRBJ2-2,AIRRTGERNTGELF
TRBV24-1,TRBJ1-5,ATSARGGQPQH
TRBV25-1,TRBJ1-1,ASSEGQTTEAF
TRBV6-1,TRBJ1-1,ASSDRQKSNTEAF
TRBV5-5,TRBJ1-1,ASSHFGGVNTEAF
TRBV7-2,TRBJ1-5,ASSSDRGQPQH
TRBV4-2,TRBJ1-4,ASSQGRGQGNEKLF
TRBV19,TRBJ1-2,ASRPGGNYGYT
TRBV6-5,TRBJ1-1,ASGYRGSTEAF
TRBV2,TRBJ1-5,ASSQDSNQPQH
TRBV28,TRBJ2-1,ASSFRGPPNEQF
TRBV19,TRBJ1-2,ASSIDLRTGLYYGYT
TRBV28,TRBJ2-1,ASSLILASYNEQF
TRBV28,TRBJ1-4,ASCRGTPGREKLF
TRBV5-1,TRBJ2-1,ASSHTGTSGFEQF
TRBV6-5,TRBJ2-1,ASSQPGLGGGEQF
TRBV16,TRBJ2-3,ASSQRGQGVADTQY
TRBV6-2/TRBV6-3,TRBJ1-2,ASSDRTNYGYT
TRBV18,TRBJ2-2,ASSPGQGTGELF
TRBV19,TRBJ1-2,ASSVGQGDYGYT
TRBV4-3,TRBJ2-5,ASSHRLTRPETQY
TRBV3-1/TRBV3-2,TRBJ2-7,ASSPREGPYEQY
TRBV4-1,TRBJ2-7,ASSQESPGGGDYEQY
TRBV5-4,TRBJ2-1,ASSEPASGGAYNEQF
TRBV24-1,TRBJ1-1,ATSESGGGANTEAF
TRBV4-3,TRBJ2-2,ASSQEGARGTGELF
TRBV10-2,TRBJ1-1,ASRGDSEAF
TRBV24-1,TRBJ2-5,ATSDLAGQETQY
TRBV4-3,TRBJ1-5,ASSQETGGGNQPQH
TRBV7-9,TRBJ2-1,ASSLEVGLVVEQF
TRBV28,TRBJ2-2,ASSLPSGRARGTGELF
TRBV9,TRBJ1-5,ASSVGTVASQPQH
TRBV6-6,TRBJ2-7,ASSLTSGKREQY
TRBV14,TRBJ1-2,ASSQVSRYGYT
TRBV28,TRBJ2-1,ASSSPGTGASWGNEQF
TRBV29-1,TRBJ2-7,SVAGTGGYQTYEQY
TRBV7-8,TRBJ1-2,ASSPGGGYGYT
TRBV19,TRBJ2-5,ASRLDKSQETQY
TRBV19,TRBJ2-4,ASSTPGWKDLAKNIQY
TRBV6-2/TRBV6-3,TRBJ1-5,ASSYLAGQGSNQPQH